These T cell receptor beta chains were read from a single sample in a study of radiation and T cells in renal cell carcinoma. Assay: immunoSEQ multiplex PCR; the TCRdb copy retains only in-frame clones and omits some. The table includes 110,000 to 150,000 clones, around nine tenths detected once. The sequencing used blood, collected from a patient whose treatment included radiotherapy and nephrectomy. These receptors were collected from a woman between 50 and 59 years old with renal cell carcinoma. Each CDR3 is given with its conserved first and last residue. The order of the fields is J gene, clone size, V gene, D gene, CDR3 DNA, CDR3 protein. A D gene is named only where the DNA matches it firmly. Size values are once, few and many counts, or a class for expanded clones, and some rows have none.

>TRBJ2-3|-|TRBV6-4|-
TGTGCCAGCAGGGCCGGTGGCAGAGGCCTGGGTACGCAGTATTTT
CASRAGGRGLGTQYF
>TRBJ2-5|-|TRBV25-1|-
TGTGCCAGCAGTGACTCCTTGGGGGGGCGGGAGACCCAGTACTTC
CASSDSLGGRETQYF
>TRBJ1-1|-|TRBV6-5|-
TGTGCCAGCAGTTACTTTTCCGGGACAAGCGCTGAAGCTTTCTTT
CASSYFSGTSAEAFF
>TRBJ2-6|-|TRBV14|-
TGTGCCAGCAGCCAAGCCTGGGGAAGAGGGGCCAACGTCCTGACTTTC
CASSQAWGRGANVLTF
>TRBJ1-5|few|TRBV18|TRBD1
TGTGCCAGCTCACTACCAGGGGGGGTCAATCAGCCCCAGCATTTT
CASSLPGGVNQPQHF
>TRBJ1-1|-|TRBV6-5|-
TGTGCCATCAAAAGGGGTTCGAACACTGAAGCTTTCTTT
CAIKRGSNTEAFF
>TRBJ2-5|-|TRBV19|TRBD2
TGTGCCAGTAGTAGGGGACTAGCGGGGGTACTCCAAGAGACCCAGTACTTC
CASSRGLAGVLQETQYF
>TRBJ1-2|-|TRBV19|-
TGTGCCAGTAGTATAGATCTAAATAATGATGGCTACACCTTC
CASSIDLNNDGYTF
>TRBJ2-1|-|TRBV4-2|TRBD2
TGTGCCAGCAGCCAAGTGGCGGGGGAACTAAACAATGAGCAGTTCTTC
CASSQVAGELNNEQFF
>TRBJ2-3|once|TRBV5-1|-
TGCGCCAGCAGCCTAGCGCACGGCCTTGCAGATACGCAGTATTTT
CASSLAHGLADTQYF
>TRBJ2-3|-|TRBV9|-
TGTGCCAGCAGCGTAAATGTTGGCACAGATACGCAGTATTTT
CASSVNVGTDTQYF
>TRBJ1-1|-|TRBV5-1|-
TGCGCCAGCAGTACCCTCAGGGGCCCCGGGAGCACTGAAGCTTTCTTT
CASSTLRGPGSTEAFF
>TRBJ2-7|-|TRBV18|-
TGTGCCAGCTCACCTGACATTAATGGCGAGCAGTACTTC
CASSPDINGEQYF
>TRBJ1-6|-|TRBV5-1|-
TGCGCCAGCAGCTTGAGGAGCGCTACTGAGAGCTCCTATAATTCACCCCTCCACTTT
CASSLRSATESSYNSPLHF
>TRBJ2-3|-|TRBV14|-
TGTGCCAGCAGCCCTCACACAGATACGCAGTATTTT
CASSPHTDTQYF
>TRBJ2-7|-|TRBV12-1|-
TGTGCCAGCAGCTTTGCGCGTGGCAGGGGGAGCGAGCAGTACTTC
CASSFARGRGSEQYF